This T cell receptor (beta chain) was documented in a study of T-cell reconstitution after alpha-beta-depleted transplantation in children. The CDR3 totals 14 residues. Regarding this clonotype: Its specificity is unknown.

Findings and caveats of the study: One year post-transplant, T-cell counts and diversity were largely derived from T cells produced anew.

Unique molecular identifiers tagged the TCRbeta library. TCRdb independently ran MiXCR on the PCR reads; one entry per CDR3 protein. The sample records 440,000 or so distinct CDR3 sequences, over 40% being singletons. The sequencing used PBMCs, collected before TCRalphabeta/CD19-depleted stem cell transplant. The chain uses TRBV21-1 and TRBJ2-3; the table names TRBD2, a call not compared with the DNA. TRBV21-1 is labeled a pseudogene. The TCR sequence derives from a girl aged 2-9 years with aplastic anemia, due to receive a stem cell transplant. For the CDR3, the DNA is TGTGCCAGATGCGGGAGGGAGGGTACAGATACGCAGTATTTT. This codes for CARCGREGTDTQYF.